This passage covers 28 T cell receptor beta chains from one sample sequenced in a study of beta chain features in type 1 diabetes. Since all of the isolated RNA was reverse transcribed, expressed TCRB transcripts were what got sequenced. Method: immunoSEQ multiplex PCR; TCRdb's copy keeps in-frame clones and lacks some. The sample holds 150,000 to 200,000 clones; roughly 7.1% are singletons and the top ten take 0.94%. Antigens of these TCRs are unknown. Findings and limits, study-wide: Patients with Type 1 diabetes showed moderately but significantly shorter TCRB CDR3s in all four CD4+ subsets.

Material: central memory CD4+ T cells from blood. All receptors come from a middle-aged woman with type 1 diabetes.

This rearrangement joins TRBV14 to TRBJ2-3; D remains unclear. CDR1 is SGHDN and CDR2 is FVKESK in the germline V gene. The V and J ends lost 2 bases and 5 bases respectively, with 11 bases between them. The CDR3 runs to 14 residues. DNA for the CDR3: TGTGCCAGCAGCCAATTTCGCTCCGGAGATACGCAGTATTTT. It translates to CASSQFRSGDTQYF.

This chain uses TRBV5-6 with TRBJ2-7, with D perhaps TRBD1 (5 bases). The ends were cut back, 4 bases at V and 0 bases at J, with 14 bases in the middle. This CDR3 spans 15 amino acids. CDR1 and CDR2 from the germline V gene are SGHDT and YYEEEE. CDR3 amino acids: CASSPGHDFSYEQYF. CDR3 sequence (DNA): TGTGCCAGCAGCCCTGGACACGATTTCTCCTACGAGCAGTACTTC.

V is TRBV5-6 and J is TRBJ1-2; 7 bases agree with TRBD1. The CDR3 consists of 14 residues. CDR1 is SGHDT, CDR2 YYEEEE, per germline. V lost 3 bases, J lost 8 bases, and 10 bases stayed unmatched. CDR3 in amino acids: CASSSPSQGYGYTF. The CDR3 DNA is TGTGCCAGCAGCTCACCCTCACAGGGGTACGGCTACACCTTC.

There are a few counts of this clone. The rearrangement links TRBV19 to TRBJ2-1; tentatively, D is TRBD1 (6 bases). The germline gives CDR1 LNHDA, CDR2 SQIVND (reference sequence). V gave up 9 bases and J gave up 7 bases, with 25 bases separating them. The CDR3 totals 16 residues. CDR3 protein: CASLPPRGTGTNEQFF. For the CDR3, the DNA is TGTGCCAGCCTCCCCCCGAGGGGGACCGGAACTAATGAGCAGTTCTTC.

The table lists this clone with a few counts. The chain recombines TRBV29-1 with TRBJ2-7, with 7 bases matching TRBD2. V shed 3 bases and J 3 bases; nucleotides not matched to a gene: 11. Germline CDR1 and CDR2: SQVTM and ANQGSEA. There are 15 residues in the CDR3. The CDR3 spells CSVEGGRENHYEQYF. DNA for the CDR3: TGCAGCGTTGAGGGAGGGCGGGAGAATCACTACGAGCAGTACTTC.

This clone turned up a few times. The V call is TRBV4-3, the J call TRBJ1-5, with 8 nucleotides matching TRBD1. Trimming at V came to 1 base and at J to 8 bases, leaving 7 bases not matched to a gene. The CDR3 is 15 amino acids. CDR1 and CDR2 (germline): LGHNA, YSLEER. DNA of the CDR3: TGCGCCAGCAGCCAAGGGGCAGGGGGCAAGGAGCCCCAGCATTTT. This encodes CASSQGAGGKEPQHF.

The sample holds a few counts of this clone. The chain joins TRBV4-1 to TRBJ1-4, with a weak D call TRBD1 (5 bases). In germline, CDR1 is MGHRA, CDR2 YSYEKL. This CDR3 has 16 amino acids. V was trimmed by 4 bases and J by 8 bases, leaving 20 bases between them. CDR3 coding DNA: TGCGCCAGCAGCCGGGCGACAGACGGGGGTAGGGAAAAACTGTTTTTT. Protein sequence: CASSRATDGGREKLFF.

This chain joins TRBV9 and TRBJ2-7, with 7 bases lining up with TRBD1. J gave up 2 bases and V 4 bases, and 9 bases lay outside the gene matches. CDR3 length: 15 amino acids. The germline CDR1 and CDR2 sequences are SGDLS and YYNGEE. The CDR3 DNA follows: TGTGCCAGCAGCCCATTTATGACAGGGACCTACGAGCAGTACTTC. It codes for CASSPFMTGTYEQYF.

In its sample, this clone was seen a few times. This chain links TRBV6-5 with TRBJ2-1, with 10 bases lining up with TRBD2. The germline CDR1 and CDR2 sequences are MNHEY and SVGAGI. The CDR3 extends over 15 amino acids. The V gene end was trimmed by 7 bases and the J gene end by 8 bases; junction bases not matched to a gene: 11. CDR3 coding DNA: TGTGCCAGCACCTCCCTAGCGGGGGCCTTCGATGAGCAGTTCTTC. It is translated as CASTSLAGAFDEQFF.

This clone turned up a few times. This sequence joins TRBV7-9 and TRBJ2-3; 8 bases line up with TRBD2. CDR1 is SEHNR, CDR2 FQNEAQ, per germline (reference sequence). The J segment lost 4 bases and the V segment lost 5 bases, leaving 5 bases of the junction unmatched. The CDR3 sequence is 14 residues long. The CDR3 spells CASSPGGSADTQYF. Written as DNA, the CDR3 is TGTGCCAGCAGCCCGGGAGGGAGTGCAGATACGCAGTATTTT. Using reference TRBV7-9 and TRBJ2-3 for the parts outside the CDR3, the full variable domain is DTGVSQNPRHKITKRGQNVTFRCDPISEHNRLYWYRQTLGQGPEFLTYFQNEAQLEKSRLLSDRFSAERPKGSFSTLEIQRTEQGDSAMYLCASSPGGSADTQYFGPGTRLTVL.

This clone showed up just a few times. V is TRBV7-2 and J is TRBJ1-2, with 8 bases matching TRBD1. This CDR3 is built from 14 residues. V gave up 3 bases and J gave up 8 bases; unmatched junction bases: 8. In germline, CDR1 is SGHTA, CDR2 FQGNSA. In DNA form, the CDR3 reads TGTGCCAGCAGCTTGGAGGCAGGGGGCTTCGGCTACACCTTC. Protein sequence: CASSLEAGGFGYTF.

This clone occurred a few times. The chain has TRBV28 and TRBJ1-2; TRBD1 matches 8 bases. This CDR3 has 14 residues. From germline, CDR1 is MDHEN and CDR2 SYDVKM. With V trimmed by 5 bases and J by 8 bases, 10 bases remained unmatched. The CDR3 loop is CASSLWTGHEGYTF. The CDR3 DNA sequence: TGTGCCAGCAGTCTTTGGACAGGGCACGAAGGCTACACCTTC.

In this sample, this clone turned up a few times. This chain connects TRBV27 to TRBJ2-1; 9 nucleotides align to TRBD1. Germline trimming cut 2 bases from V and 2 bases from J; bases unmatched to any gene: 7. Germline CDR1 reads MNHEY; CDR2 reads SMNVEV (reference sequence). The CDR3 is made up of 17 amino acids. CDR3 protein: CASSLRRTGAAYNEQFF. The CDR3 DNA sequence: TGTGCCAGCAGTTTACGGAGGACAGGGGCTGCCTACAATGAGCAGTTCTTC.

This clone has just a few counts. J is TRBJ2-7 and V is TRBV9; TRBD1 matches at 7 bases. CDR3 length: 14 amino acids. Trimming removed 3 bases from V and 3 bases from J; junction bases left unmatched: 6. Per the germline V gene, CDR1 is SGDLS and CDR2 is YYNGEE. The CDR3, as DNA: TGTGCCAGCAGCGCCAGATGGGACAGCTACGAGCAGTACTTC. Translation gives CASSARWDSYEQYF.

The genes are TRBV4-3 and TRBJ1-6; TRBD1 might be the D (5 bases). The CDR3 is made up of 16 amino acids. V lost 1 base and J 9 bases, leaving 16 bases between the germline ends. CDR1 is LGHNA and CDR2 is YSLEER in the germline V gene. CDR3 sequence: CASSQAGNQGGSPLHF. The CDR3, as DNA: TGCGCCAGCAGCCAAGCCGGGAACCAGGGAGGTTCACCCCTCCACTTT.

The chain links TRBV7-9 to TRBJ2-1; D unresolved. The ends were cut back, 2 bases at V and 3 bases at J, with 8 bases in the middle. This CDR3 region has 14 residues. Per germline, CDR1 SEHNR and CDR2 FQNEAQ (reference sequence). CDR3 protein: CASSLMASYNEQFF. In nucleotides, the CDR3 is TGTGCCAGCAGCTTAATGGCTAGCTACAATGAGCAGTTCTTC.

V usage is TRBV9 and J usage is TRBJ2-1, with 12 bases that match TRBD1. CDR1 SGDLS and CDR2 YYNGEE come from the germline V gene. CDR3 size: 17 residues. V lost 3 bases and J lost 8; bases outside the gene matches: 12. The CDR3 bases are TGTGCCAGCAGCGCCTCGCCTGGGGGGACAGGGGGCGATGAGCAGTTCTTC. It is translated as CASSASPGGTGGDEQFF. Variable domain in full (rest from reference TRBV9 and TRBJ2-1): DSGVTQTPKHLITATGQRVTLRCSPRSGDLSVYWYQQSLDQGLQFLIQYYNGEERAKGNILERFSAQQFPDLHSELNLSSLELGDSALYFCASSASPGGTGGDEQFFGPGTRLTVL.

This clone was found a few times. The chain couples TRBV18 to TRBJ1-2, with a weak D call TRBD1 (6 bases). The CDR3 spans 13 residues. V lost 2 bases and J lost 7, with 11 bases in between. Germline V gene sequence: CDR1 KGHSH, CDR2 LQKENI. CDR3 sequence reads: CASSPTGLGGYTF. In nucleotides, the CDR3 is TGTGCCAGCTCACCAACAGGGCTTGGTGGCTACACCTTC. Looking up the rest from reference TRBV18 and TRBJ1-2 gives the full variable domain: NAGVMQNPRHLVRRRGQEARLRCSPMKGHSHVYWYRQLPEEGLKFMVYLQKENIIDESGMPKERFSAEFPKEGPSILRIQQVVRGDSAAYFCASSPTGLGGYTFGSGTRLTVV.

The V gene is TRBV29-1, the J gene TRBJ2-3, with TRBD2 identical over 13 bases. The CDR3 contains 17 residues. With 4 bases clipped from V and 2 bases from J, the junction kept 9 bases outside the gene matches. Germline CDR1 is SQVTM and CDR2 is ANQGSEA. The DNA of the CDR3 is TGCAGCGTTGGACTAGGAGGGACTAGCGGGGACACAGATACGCAGTATTTT. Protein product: CSVGLGGTSGDTDTQYF.

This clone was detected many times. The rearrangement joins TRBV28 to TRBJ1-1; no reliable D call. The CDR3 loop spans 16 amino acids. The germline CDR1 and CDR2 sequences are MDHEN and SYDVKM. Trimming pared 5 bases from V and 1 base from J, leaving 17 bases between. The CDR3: CASSTPGVGKNTEAFF. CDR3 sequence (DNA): TGTGCCAGCAGTACGCCCGGGGTCGGGAAGAACACTGAAGCTTTCTTT.

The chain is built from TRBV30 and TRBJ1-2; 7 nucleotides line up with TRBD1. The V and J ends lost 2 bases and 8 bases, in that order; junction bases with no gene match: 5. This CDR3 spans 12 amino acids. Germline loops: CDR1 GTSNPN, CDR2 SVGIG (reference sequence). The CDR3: CAWSLGGGGYTF. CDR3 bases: TGTGCCTGGAGTTTAGGGGGCGGCGGCTACACCTTC. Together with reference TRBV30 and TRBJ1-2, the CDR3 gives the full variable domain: SQTIHQWPATLVQPVGSPLSLECTVEGTSNPNLYWYRQAAGRGLQLLFYSVGIGQISSEVPQNLSASRPQDRQFILSSKKLLLSDSGFYLCAWSLGGGGYTFGSGTRLTVV.

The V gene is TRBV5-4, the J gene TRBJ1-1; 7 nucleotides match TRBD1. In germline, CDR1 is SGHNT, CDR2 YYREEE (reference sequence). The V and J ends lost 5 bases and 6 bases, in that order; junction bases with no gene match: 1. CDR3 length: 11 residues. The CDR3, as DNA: TGTGCCAGCAGAGGGGGCTCTGAAGCTTTCTTT. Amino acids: CASRGGSEAFF. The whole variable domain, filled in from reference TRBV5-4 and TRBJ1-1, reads ETGVTQSPTHLIKTRGQQVTLRCSSQSGHNTVSWYQQALGQGPQFIFQYYREEENGRGNFPPRFSGLQFPNYSSELNVNALELDDSALYLCASRGGSEAFFGQGTRLTVV.

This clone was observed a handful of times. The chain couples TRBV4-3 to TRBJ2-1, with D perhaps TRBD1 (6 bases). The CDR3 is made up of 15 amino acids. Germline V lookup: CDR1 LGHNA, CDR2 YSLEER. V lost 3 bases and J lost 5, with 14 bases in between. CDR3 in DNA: TGCGCCAGCAGCCACTCCGAAGGGGGAGACAATGAGCAGTTCTTC. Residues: CASSHSEGGDNEQFF.

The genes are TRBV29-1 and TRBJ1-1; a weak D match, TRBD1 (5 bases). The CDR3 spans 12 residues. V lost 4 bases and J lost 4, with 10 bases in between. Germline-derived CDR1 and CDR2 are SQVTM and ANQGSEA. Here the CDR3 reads CSVVRGTTEAFF. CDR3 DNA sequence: TGCAGCGTTGTTCGGGGGACCACTGAAGCTTTCTTT.

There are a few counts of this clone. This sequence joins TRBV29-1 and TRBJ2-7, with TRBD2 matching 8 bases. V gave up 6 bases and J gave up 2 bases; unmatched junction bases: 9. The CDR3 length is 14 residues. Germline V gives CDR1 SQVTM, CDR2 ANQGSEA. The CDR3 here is CSVTTSVSAYEQYF. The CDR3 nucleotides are TGCAGCGTGACGACTAGCGTTAGCGCCTACGAGCAGTACTTC.

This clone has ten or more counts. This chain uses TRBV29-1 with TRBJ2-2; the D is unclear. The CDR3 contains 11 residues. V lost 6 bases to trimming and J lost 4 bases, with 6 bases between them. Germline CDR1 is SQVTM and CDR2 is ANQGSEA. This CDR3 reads CSVRFTGELFF. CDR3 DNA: TGCAGCGTCCGTTTCACCGGGGAGCTGTTTTTT.

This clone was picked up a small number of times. CDR3 coding DNA: TGCGCCAGCAGCCAAGCAGGGACGGCCTTCCGGGAGCAGTACTTC. Translating gives CASSQAGTAFREQYF. The V gene is TRBV4-3, the J gene TRBJ2-5; TRBD2 might be the D (6 bases). The CDR3 runs to 15 residues. Deletions cut 1 base from V and 11 bases from J, with 20 bases between. Looked up from germline, CDR1 is LGHNA and CDR2 is YSLEER.

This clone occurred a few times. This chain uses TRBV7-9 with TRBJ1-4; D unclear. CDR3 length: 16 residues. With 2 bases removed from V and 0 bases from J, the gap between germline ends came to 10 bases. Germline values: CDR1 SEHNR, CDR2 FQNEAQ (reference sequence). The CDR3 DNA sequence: TGTGCCAGCAGCTTACCGGGGAGCCCAACTAATGAAAAACTGTTTTTT. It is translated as CASSLPGSPTNEKLFF.